This T cell receptor (beta chain) was observed in a study of blood T cell repertoires in COVID-19. Study information: Italy, Spain and the United States were the sources of the convalescent and acute COVID-19 samples.

Under the authors' procedure: Quantification of nucleated cells was approximated via reference gene primer amplification. Only in-frame clones appear in the TCRdb table, and some are missing; sequencing was by immunoSEQ multiplex PCR. V, J and clone size are taken as reported in that table, and D and trimming were inferred from the DNA itself. The sample comprises around 80,000 clones, 80% of which are singletons, and 4% to 6% rests with the top ten. Sequencing used peripheral blood. The sequence came from a woman in her 70s with acute or convalescent COVID-19.

CDR3 sequence (DNA): TGTGCCAGCAGCGTAGAACGGGGCTCCTACAATGAGCAGTTCTTC. Translated, it gives CASSVERGSYNEQFF. This chain uses TRBV9 with TRBJ2-1; D is possibly TRBD2 (5 bases). The CDR3 contains 15 residues. Germline CDR1 reads SGDLS; CDR2 reads YYNGEE. The V and J ends lost 0 bases and 0 bases respectively, with 7 bases between them.